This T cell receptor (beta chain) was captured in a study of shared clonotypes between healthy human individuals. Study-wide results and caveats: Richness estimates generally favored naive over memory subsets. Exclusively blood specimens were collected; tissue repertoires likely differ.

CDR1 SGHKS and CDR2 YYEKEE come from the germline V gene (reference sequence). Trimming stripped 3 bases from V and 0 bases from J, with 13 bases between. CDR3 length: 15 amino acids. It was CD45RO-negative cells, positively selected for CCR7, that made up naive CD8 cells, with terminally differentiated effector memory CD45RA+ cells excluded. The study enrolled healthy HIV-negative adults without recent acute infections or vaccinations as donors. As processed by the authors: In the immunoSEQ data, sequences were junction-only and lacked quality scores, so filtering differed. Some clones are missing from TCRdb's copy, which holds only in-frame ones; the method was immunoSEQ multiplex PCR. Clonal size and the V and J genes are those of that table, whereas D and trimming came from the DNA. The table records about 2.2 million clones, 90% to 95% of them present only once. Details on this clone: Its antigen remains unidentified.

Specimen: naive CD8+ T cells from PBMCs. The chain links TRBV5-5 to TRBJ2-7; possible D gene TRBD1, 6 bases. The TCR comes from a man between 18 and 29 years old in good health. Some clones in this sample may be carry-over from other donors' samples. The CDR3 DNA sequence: TGTGCCAGCAGCTCAGGGGCCCGACCCTCCTACGAGCAGTACTTC. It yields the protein CASSSGARPSYEQYF.